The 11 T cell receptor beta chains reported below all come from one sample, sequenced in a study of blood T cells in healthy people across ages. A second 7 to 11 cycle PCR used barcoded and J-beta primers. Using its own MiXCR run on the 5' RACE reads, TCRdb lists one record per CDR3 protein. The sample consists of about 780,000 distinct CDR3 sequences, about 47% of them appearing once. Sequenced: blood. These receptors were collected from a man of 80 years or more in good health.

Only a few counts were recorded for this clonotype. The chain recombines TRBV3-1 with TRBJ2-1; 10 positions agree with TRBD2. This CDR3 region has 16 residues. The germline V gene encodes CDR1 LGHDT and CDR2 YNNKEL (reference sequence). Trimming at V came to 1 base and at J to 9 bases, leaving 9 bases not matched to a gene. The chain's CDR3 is CASSQGTSGSGVEQFF. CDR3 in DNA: TGTGCCAGCAGCCAAGGGACTAGCGGAAGTGGAGTTGAGCAGTTCTTC.

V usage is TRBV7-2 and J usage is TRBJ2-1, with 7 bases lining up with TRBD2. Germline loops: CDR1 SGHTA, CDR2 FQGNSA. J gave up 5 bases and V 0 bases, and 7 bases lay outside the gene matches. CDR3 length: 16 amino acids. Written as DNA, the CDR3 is TGTGCCAGCAGCTTAGCGCAAGGACTAGAACACAATGAGCAGTTCTTC. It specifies CASSLAQGLEHNEQFF. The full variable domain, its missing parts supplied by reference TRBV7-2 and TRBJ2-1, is GAGVSQSPSNKVTEKGKDVELRCDPISGHTALYWYRQSLGQGLEFLIYFQGNSAPDKSGLPSDRFSAERTGGSVSTLTIQRTQQEDSAVYLCASSLAQGLEHNEQFFGPGTRLTVL.

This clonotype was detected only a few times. The CDR3 region is CASSQGNRRSETQYF. The CDR3 DNA is TGCGCCAGCAGCCAAGGGAACAGGAGGTCGGAGACCCAGTACTTC. The chain joins TRBV4-3 to TRBJ2-5; D may correspond to TRBD1 or TRBD2 (5 bases each). The CDR3 has 15 residues. Deletions cut 1 base from V and 5 bases from J, with 14 bases between. Germline V gene sequence: CDR1 LGHNA, CDR2 YSLEER.

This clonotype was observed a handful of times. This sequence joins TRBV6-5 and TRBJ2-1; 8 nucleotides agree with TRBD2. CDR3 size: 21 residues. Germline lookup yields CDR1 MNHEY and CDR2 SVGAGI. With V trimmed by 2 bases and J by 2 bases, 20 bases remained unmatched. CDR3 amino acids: CASSYVLERWYERETYNEQFF. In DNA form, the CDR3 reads TGTGCCAGCAGTTACGTCTTGGAGCGGTGGTACGAGCGGGAGACCTACAATGAGCAGTTCTTC.

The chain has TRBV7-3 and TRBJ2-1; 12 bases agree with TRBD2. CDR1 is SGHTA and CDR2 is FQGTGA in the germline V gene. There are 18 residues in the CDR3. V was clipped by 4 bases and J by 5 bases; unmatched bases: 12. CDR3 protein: CASSSQGGLAGINNEQFF. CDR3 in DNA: TGTGCCAGCAGCTCTCAGGGTGGACTAGCGGGAATAAACAATGAGCAGTTCTTC.

CDR3 region: CASTEAYEQYF. For the CDR3, the DNA is TGTGCCAGCACCGAGGCCTACGAGCAGTACTTC. The chain carries TRBV6-1 and TRBJ2-7; D not resolved. Germline CDR1 is MNHNS and CDR2 is SASEGT. The CDR3 runs to 11 residues. V lost 7 bases and J 2 bases, leaving 6 bases between the germline ends.

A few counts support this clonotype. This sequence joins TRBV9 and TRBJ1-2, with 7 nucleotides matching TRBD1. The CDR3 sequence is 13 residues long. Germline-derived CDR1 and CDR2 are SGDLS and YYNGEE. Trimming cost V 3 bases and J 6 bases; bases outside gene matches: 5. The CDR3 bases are TGTGCCAGCAGCGCCAGGGGGGGAGATGGCTACACCTTC. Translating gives CASSARGGDGYTF. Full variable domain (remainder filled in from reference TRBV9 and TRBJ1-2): DSGVTQTPKHLITATGQRVTLRCSPRSGDLSVYWYQQSLDQGLQFLIQYYNGEERAKGNILERFSAQQFPDLHSELNLSSLELGDSALYFCASSARGGDGYTFGSGTRLTVV.

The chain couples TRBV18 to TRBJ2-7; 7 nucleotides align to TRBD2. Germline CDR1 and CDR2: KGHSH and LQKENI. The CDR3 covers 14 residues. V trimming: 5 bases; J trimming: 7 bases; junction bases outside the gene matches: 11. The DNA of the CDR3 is TGTGCCAGCTCAGCAACCGGGACTAACAATGAGCAGTACTTC. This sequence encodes CASSATGTNNEQYF.

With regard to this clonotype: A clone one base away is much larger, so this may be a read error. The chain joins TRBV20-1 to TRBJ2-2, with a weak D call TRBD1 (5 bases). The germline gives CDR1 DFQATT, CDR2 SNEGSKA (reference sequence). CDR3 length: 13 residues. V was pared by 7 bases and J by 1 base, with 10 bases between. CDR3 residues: CSGNRRNTGELFF. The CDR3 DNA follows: TGCAGTGGTAACAGGAGGAACACCGGGGAGCTGTTTTTT.

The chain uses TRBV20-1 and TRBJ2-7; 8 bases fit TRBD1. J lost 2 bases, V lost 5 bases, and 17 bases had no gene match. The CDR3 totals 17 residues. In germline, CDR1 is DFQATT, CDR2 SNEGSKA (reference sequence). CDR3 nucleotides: TGCAGTGCTCCAAGTTTTTTTGTCGGACAGGGCACCTACGAGCAGTACTTC. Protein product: CSAPSFFVGQGTYEQYF.

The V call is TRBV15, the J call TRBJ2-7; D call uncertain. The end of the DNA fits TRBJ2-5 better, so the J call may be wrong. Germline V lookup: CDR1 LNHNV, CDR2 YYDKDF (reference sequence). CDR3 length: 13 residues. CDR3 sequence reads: CATSRATRETQYF. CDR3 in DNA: TGTGCCACCAGCAGAGCTACGCGAGAGACCCAGTACTTC.